This record looks at one TCR beta chain sequence and its context. This record belongs to a study of blood T cell repertoires in COVID-19. Measured with immunoSEQ multiplex PCR; TCRdb has only the in-frame clones, and not every one. The table records some 94,000 clones, more than 75% of them present only once. The CDR3 is 14 amino acids. Looked up from germline, CDR1 is MDHEN and CDR2 is SYDVKM. V lost 6 bases to trimming and J lost 7 bases; unmatched junction nucleotides: 11. The sample was peripheral blood. The receptor was derived from a human donor in a cohort sampled during active COVID-19. The chain has TRBV28 and TRBJ2-7, with 8 bases identical to TRBD2. For the CDR3, the DNA is TGTGCCAGCAGCCACTATAGCGGGACGGGGGAGCAGTACTTC. Encoded protein: CASSHYSGTGEQYF. The whole variable domain, filled in from reference TRBV28 and TRBJ2-7, reads DVKVTQSSRYLVKRTGEKVFLECVQDMDHENMFWYRQDPGLGLRLIYFSYDVKMKEKGDIPEGYSVSREKKERFSLILESASTNQTSMYLCASSHYSGTGEQYFGPGTRLTVT.